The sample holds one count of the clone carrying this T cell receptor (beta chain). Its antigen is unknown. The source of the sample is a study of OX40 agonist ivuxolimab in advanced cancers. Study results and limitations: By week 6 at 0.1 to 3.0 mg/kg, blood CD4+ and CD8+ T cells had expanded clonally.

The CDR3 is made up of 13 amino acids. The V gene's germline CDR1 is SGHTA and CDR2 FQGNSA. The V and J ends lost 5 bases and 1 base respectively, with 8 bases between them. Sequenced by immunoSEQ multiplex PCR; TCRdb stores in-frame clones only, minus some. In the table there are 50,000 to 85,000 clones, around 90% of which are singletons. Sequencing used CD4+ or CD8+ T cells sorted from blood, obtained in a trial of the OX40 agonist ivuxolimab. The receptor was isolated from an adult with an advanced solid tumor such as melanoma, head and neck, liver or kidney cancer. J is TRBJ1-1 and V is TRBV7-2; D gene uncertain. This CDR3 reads CASSPYPNTEAFF. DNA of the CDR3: TGTGCCAGCAGCCCATACCCGAACACTGAAGCTTTCTTT.